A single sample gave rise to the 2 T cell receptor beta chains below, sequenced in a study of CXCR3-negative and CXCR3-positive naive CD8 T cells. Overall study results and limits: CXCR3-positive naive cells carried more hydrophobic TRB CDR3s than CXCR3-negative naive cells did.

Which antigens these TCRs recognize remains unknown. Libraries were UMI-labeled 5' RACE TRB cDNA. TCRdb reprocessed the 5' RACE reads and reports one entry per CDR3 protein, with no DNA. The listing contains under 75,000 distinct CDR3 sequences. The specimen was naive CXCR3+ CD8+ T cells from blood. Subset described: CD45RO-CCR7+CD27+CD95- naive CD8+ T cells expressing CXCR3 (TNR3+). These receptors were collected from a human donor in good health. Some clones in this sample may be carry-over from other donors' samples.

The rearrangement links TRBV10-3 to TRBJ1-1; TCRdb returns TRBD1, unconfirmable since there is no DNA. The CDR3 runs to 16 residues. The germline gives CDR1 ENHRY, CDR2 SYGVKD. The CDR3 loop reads CAISAPTGRENTEAFF.

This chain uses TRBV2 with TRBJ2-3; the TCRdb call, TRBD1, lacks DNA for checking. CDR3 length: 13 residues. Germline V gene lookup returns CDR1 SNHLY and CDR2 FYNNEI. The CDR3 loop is CASSEQGADTQYF.